These 21 T cell receptor beta chains originate from one sample sequenced in a study of beta chain features in type 1 diabetes. Broader study findings: Among all four CD4+ subsets, Type 1 diabetes patients had TCRB CDR3s that were moderately but significantly shorter.

cDNA synthesis used the whole RNA isolate, giving expressed TCRB sequences. This table comes from immunoSEQ multiplex PCR, and its TCRdb copy is limited to in-frame clones, with some not included. The table has more than 250,000 clones, approximately 25% seen once. Their antigen targets remain unknown. The sequenced sample was naive CD4+ T cells from blood. These receptors originate from a woman aged 25-40 years with type 1 diabetes.

This clone was counted a few times. V usage is TRBV4-1 and J usage is TRBJ2-2, with D possibly TRBD2 on 6 matching bases. V shed 0 bases and J shed 6 bases, with 8 bases lying between them. The CDR3 is made up of 14 amino acids. Looked up from germline, CDR1 is MGHRA and CDR2 is YSYEKL. The CDR3, as DNA: TGCGCCAGCAGCCAAGATCGACTAGCCGGGGAGCTGTTTTTT. Translation gives CASSQDRLAGELFF.

This chain uses TRBV29-1 with TRBJ2-1; D is possibly TRBD1 (5 bases). CDR3 size: 13 residues. Deletions cut 6 bases from V and 5 bases from J, with 14 bases between. The germline V gene has CDR1 SQVTM and CDR2 ANQGSEA. This chain's CDR3 is CSVADFRDNEQFF. CDR3 bases: TGCAGCGTCGCAGACTTCAGGGACAATGAGCAGTTCTTC.

The chain carries TRBV5-6 and TRBJ1-5; D perhaps matches TRBD1 (6 bases). The V gene lost 3 bases and the J gene lost 2 bases, with 9 bases spanning the gap. This CDR3 is 14 amino acids long. Germline V CDR1 and CDR2: SGHDT, YYEEEE. The CDR3 bases are TGTGCCAGCAGCTGGGCAGGGGGCAATCAGCCCCAGCATTTT. It translates to CASSWAGGNQPQHF.

The DNA of the CDR3 is TGCGCCAGCAGCCAGGTCGTCGGGGACAGCATAAATCCTAACTATGGCTACACCTTC. Its translation: CASSQVVGDSINPNYGYTF. The chain is built from TRBV4-1 and TRBJ1-2; 7 bases agree with TRBD1. Germline CDR1 MGHRA, CDR2 YSYEKL. CDR3 length equals 19 residues. J was trimmed by 0 bases and V by 3 bases; bases with no gene match: 16.

The table lists this clone with a few counts. This sequence joins TRBV18 and TRBJ2-7; D is perhaps TRBD2 (6 bases). The CDR3 has 16 amino acids. Germline CDR1 is KGHSH and CDR2 is LQKENI. V dropped 4 bases and J dropped 0 bases, with 16 bases sitting between them. CDR3: CASSLFGSGGSYEQYF. The DNA for the CDR3 is TGTGCCAGCTCACTATTCGGTAGCGGAGGCTCCTACGAGCAGTACTTC.

The V gene is TRBV5-1, the J gene TRBJ1-2; D is undetermined. V lost 4 bases, J lost 2 bases, and 9 bases lay in between. Germline CDR1 is SGHRS and CDR2 is YFSETQ. The CDR3 extends over 13 amino acids. CDR3 region: CASSKMENYGYTF. The CDR3 DNA reads as TGCGCCAGCAGCAAGATGGAGAACTATGGCTACACCTTC.

This clone was picked up a small number of times. The rearrangement uses TRBV11-2 and TRBJ2-7, with TRBD1 matching over 9 bases. Germline V lookup: CDR1 SGHAT, CDR2 FQNNGV. With V trimmed by 1 base and J by 4 bases, 8 bases remained unmatched. The CDR3 extends over 16 amino acids. The CDR3 DNA is TGTGCCAGCAGCTTAGGCCCCGGGACAGGGTGGTACGAGCAGTACTTC. It specifies CASSLGPGTGWYEQYF.

Here the CDR3 reads CASSRQAQETQYF. CDR3 DNA sequence: TGTGCCAGCAGCAGACAAGCACAAGAGACCCAGTACTTC. The chain joins TRBV9 to TRBJ2-5; D call uncertain. The CDR3 covers 13 residues. Trimming left V 4 bases short and J 2 bases short, with 9 bases between. Germline CDR1 SGDLS, CDR2 YYNGEE.

This chain joins TRBV7-8 and TRBJ1-1; no clear D. The CDR3 totals 14 residues. CDR1 is SGHVS, CDR2 FQNEAQ, per germline. Trimming left V 2 bases short and J 1 base short, with 8 bases between. The CDR3 region is CASSLIGENTEAFF. Written as DNA, the CDR3 is TGTGCCAGCAGCTTAATCGGGGAGAACACTGAAGCTTTCTTT.

The table lists this clone with a few counts. The chain recombines TRBV29-1 with TRBJ2-1; no clear D gene. V shed 4 bases and J shed 6 bases, with 4 bases lying between them. Per the germline V gene, CDR1 is SQVTM and CDR2 is ANQGSEA. The CDR3 totals 10 residues. As DNA, the CDR3 is TGCAGCGTTGGAGGCAATGAGCAGTTCTTC. This sequence encodes CSVGGNEQFF.

The V and J genes are TRBV25-1 and TRBJ2-1; D is perhaps TRBD1 (6 bases). From germline, CDR1 is MGHDK and CDR2 SYGVNS. The V end was cut by 4 bases, the J end by 10 bases, with 11 bases between. The CDR3 has 12 amino acids. CDR3 protein: CASSGGPYEQFF. Here the CDR3 DNA reads TGTGCCAGCAGTGGGGGGCCATACGAGCAGTTCTTC.

The gene calls are TRBV7-3 and TRBJ2-1; TRBD2 agrees at 9 bases. The J segment lost 9 bases and the V segment lost 1 base, leaving 1 base of the junction unmatched. The CDR3 contains 13 residues. Germline CDR1 is SGHTA and CDR2 is FQGTGA. CDR3 sequence: CASSLSSGGEQFF. CDR3 sequence (DNA): TGTGCCAGCAGCTTAAGTAGCGGGGGTGAGCAGTTCTTC.

The sample holds a few counts of this clone. The chain employs TRBV6-5 and TRBJ2-1; 13 nucleotides agree with TRBD2. Trimming at V came to 0 bases and at J to 12 bases, leaving 5 bases not matched to a gene. This CDR3 region has 15 residues. Per the germline V gene, CDR1 is MNHEY and CDR2 is SVGAGI. The CDR3 protein is CASSYSGLAGFGQFF. The CDR3 DNA reads as TGTGCCAGCAGTTACTCGGGACTAGCGGGATTTGGGCAGTTCTTC.

The chain links TRBV30 to TRBJ2-3; D might be TRBD2 (6 bases). CDR1 is GTSNPN and CDR2 is SVGIG in the germline V gene (reference sequence). V was pared by 2 bases and J by 1 base, with 13 bases between. The CDR3 loop spans 15 amino acids. Here the CDR3 DNA reads TGTGCCTGGAGTTTATTGGCTAGCGGCACAGATACGCAGTATTTT. Its translation is CAWSLLASGTDTQYF.

This chain joins TRBV5-4 and TRBJ2-5; 7 bases fit TRBD2. The CDR3 is 16 residues long. Germline CDR1 reads SGHNT; CDR2 reads YYREEE (reference sequence). With 0 bases clipped from V and 2 bases from J, the junction kept 7 bases outside the gene matches. The CDR3 is CASSLVPGGGQETQYF. In DNA, the CDR3 is TGTGCCAGCAGCTTGGTTCCGGGAGGAGGACAAGAGACCCAGTACTTC.

The rearrangement uses TRBV5-1 and TRBJ2-3; a possible D gene is TRBD1 (5 bases). Trimming removed 4 bases from V and 3 bases from J, with 12 bases in between. CDR1 and CDR2 (germline): SGHRS, YFSETQ. The CDR3 loop spans 14 amino acids. The CDR3 sequence is CASSPAAGTDTQYF. The CDR3 bases are TGCGCCAGCAGCCCGGCGGCAGGGACAGATACGCAGTATTTT.

This clone was seen only a few times. The chain joins TRBV7-9 to TRBJ1-1; D is unclear. CDR1 and CDR2 (germline): SEHNR, FQNEAQ (reference sequence). This CDR3 is built from 13 residues. V gave up 3 bases and J gave up 0 bases, with 5 bases separating them. The CDR3 nucleotides read TGTGCCAGCAGCTTCCTACTGAACACTGAAGCTTTCTTT. Translated, it gives CASSFLLNTEAFF.

The J gene is TRBJ2-4, the V gene TRBV9, with 14 bases matching TRBD2. Losses at the gene ends were 2 bases for V and 8 bases for J; bases not matched to a gene: 6. The V gene's germline CDR1 is SGDLS and CDR2 YYNGEE. This CDR3 region has 16 residues. In DNA form, the CDR3 reads TGTGCCAGCAGCGTGACTAGCGGGAGGGCCGGGGACATTCAGTACTTC. Amino acid sequence: CASSVTSGRAGDIQYF.

The chain combines TRBV18 with TRBJ2-1; 9 bases line up with TRBD2. V gave up 3 bases and J gave up 9 bases; unmatched junction bases: 9. CDR1 is KGHSH and CDR2 is LQKENI in the germline V gene. The CDR3 is made up of 15 amino acids. DNA of the CDR3: TGTGCCAGCTCACCGGACCTAGCGGGATGGGGTGAGCAGTTCTTC. It encodes CASSPDLAGWGEQFF. Filled out from reference TRBV18 and TRBJ2-1, the complete variable domain reads NAGVMQNPRHLVRRRGQEARLRCSPMKGHSHVYWYRQLPEEGLKFMVYLQKENIIDESGMPKERFSAEFPKEGPSILRIQQVVRGDSAAYFCASSPDLAGWGEQFFGPGTRLTVL.

V is TRBV7-3 and J is TRBJ2-3, with D possibly matching TRBD2 (5 bases). Deletions cut 5 bases from V and 3 bases from J, with 12 bases between. The CDR3 runs to 14 residues. Per the germline V gene, CDR1 is SGHTA and CDR2 is FQGTGA. The chain's CDR3 is CASSPEAGTDTQYF. The CDR3 region has the DNA TGTGCCAGCAGCCCAGAGGCGGGTACAGATACGCAGTATTTT.

This clone showed up just a few times. The gene calls are TRBV6-5 and TRBJ2-1, with 10 bases identical to TRBD1. The CDR3 extends over 14 amino acids. The germline CDR1 and CDR2 sequences are MNHEY and SVGAGI. With 6 bases clipped from V and 6 bases from J, the junction kept 5 bases outside the gene matches. DNA for the CDR3: TGTGCCAGCAGCGCGGGACAGGGGATCAATGAGCAGTTCTTC. This translates into CASSAGQGINEQFF.